This entry lists 3 T cell receptor beta chains sequenced from one sample in a study of T cell responses to AZD1222 COVID-19 vaccine. Only in-frame clones appear in the TCRdb table, and some are missing; sequencing was by immunoSEQ multiplex PCR. The sample consists of under 200,000 clones, more than 90% of them appearing once. The sequences come from peripheral blood, collected 28 days after the second dose of the MenACWY control vaccine. The receptors derive from an adult who received the MenACWY meningococcal vaccine as a control.

The chain uses TRBV28 and TRBJ1-1; no clear D. The CDR3 is 13 amino acids. The V gene's germline CDR1 is MDHEN and CDR2 SYDVKM. The germline V and J ends were trimmed by 3 bases and 1 base, with 6 bases remaining between them. The CDR3 DNA sequence: TGTGCCAGCAGTTTCCCGGGGAACACTGAAGCTTTCTTT. This encodes CASSFPGNTEAFF.

This clone was found once. The chain combines TRBV27 with TRBJ1-1; D is unclear. The ends were cut back, 2 bases at V and 0 bases at J, with 10 bases in the middle. Germline V gene sequence: CDR1 MNHEY, CDR2 SMNVEV (reference sequence). The CDR3 spans 15 residues. In DNA, the CDR3 is TGTGCCAGCAGTTTACTTGGCAGTCTGAACACTGAAGCTTTCTTT. Translating it yields CASSLLGSLNTEAFF.

CDR3 bases: TGTGCCAGCAGCTTAGGGTCAAACCAGGCGGCGCGCGAGCAGTACTTC. Translating it yields CASSLGSNQAAREQYF. The chain is built from TRBV11-1 and TRBJ2-7; no clear D. The CDR3 has 16 amino acids. V shed 1 base and J shed 6 bases, with 19 bases lying between them. The germline V gene encodes CDR1 SGHAT and CDR2 FQDESV (reference sequence). The full variable domain, with the rest looked up from reference TRBV11-1 and TRBJ2-7, is EAEVAQSPRYKITEKSQAVAFWCDPISGHATLYWYRQILGQGPELLVQFQDESVVDDSQLPKDRFSAERLKGVDSTLKIQPAELGDSAMYLCASSLGSNQAAREQYFGPGTRLTVT.